The 7 T cell receptor beta chains in this list originate from one sample, sequenced in a study of OX40 agonist ivuxolimab in advanced cancers. The data were produced by immunoSEQ multiplex PCR, yet TCRdb's version contains in-frame clones alone and is incomplete. The profile covers 17,000 or so clones, with approximately 88% appearing a single time and around 64% taken by the ten largest. The sequenced sample was CD4+ or CD8+ T cells sorted from blood, obtained in a trial of the OX40 agonist ivuxolimab. These receptors originate from an adult with an advanced solid tumor such as melanoma, head and neck, liver or kidney cancer.

The chain combines TRBV7-3 with TRBJ2-1; 9 bases align to TRBD2. Germline values: CDR1 SGHTA, CDR2 FQGTGA. Trimming removed 1 base from V and 9 bases from J; junction bases left unmatched: 1. The CDR3 sequence is 13 residues long. The CDR3 region has the DNA TGTGCCAGCAGCTTAAGTAGCGGGGGTGAGCAGTTCTTC. Translating gives CASSLSSGGEQFF. The full variable domain, in which reference TRBV7-3 and TRBJ2-1 provide the parts outside the CDR3, is GAGVSQTPSNKVTEKGKYVELRCDPISGHTALYWYRQSLGQGPEFLIYFQGTGAADDSGLPNDRFFAVRPEGSVSTLKIQRTERGDSAVYLCASSLSSGGEQFFGPGTRLTVL.

By share, this clone ranks as medium-sized. This chain joins TRBV5-6 and TRBJ2-7; D gene ambiguous. The CDR3 totals 12 residues. V shed 5 bases and J shed 2 bases, with 8 bases lying between them. Germline CDR1 is SGHDT and CDR2 is YYEEEE. CDR3 coding DNA: TGTGCCAGCAGTTTTGCCACCTACGAGCAGTACTTC. The encoded protein is CASSFATYEQYF.

The chain couples TRBV6-5 to TRBJ2-7; no reliable D call. This CDR3 contains 12 residues. V shed 0 bases and J shed 6 bases, with 6 bases lying between them. Per germline, CDR1 MNHEY and CDR2 SVGAGI. The CDR3: CASSYSLGEQYF. The CDR3 coding sequence is TGTGCCAGCAGTTACTCGTTGGGCGAGCAGTACTTC.

Within the sample, this clone is medium-sized (0.01 to 0.1%). The CDR3: CASSLIWDADTQYF. Written as DNA, the CDR3 is TGTGCCAGCAGTTTAATCTGGGACGCCGATACGCAGTATTTT. The rearrangement links TRBV27 to TRBJ2-3; TRBD1 or TRBD2 may be the D gene (5 bases each). Germline-derived CDR1 and CDR2 are MNHEY and SMNVEV (reference sequence). This CDR3 has 14 residues. V lost 2 bases and J 6 bases, leaving 12 bases between the germline ends.

V usage is TRBV4-1 and J usage is TRBJ2-7; a weak D match, TRBD1 (6 bases). The V gene's germline CDR1 is MGHRA and CDR2 YSYEKL. Deletions cut 0 bases from V and 5 bases from J, with 11 bases between. The CDR3 has 14 residues. CDR3 sequence: CASSQEGGRDEQYF. The CDR3, as DNA: TGCGCCAGCAGCCAAGAAGGGGGTAGGGACGAGCAGTACTTC.

The J gene is TRBJ2-5, the V gene TRBV7-9; no clear D gene. The V and J ends lost 5 bases and 2 bases respectively, with 9 bases between them. Germline-derived CDR1 and CDR2 are SEHNR and FQNEAQ (reference sequence). This CDR3 region has 13 residues. For the CDR3, the DNA is TGTGCCAGCAGCCTTAACATGCAAGAGACCCAGTACTTC. Translated: CASSLNMQETQYF.

This clone was counted only a few times. This chain joins TRBV7-3 and TRBJ1-1, with 11 bases fitting TRBD1. The CDR3 runs to 14 residues. Germline CDR1 is SGHTA and CDR2 is FQGTGA. Unmatched junction bases numbered 7, after V lost 5 bases and J lost 8 bases. The CDR3 coding sequence is TGTGCCAGCAGCCTCGGACAGGGGGCTCGGGAAGCTTTCTTT. Translation: CASSLGQGAREAFF.